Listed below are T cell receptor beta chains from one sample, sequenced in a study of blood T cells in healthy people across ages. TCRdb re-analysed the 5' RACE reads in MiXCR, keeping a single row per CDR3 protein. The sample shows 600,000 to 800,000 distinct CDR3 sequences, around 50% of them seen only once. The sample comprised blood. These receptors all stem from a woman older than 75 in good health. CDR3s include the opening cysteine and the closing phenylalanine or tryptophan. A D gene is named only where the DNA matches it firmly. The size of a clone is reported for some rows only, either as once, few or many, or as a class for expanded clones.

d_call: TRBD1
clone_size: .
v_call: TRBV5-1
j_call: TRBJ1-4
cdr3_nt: TGCGCCAGCAGCTCGGACAGGCCTTCTAATGAAAAACTGTTTTTT
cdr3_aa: CASSSDRPSNEKLFF

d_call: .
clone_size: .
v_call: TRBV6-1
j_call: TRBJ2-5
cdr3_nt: TGTGCCAGCAGTGAATCCCGGGTGCTGAAAGAGACCCAGTACTTC
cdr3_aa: CASSESRVLKETQYF

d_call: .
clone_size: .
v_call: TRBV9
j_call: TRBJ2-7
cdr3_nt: TGTGCCAGCAGCGCCCTACTATCCGGCTACGAGCAGTACTTC
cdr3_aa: CASSALLSGYEQYF

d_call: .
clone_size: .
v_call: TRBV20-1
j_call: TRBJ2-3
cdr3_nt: TGCAGTGCGGAATTACCTACTATTCGCACAGATACGCAGTATTTT
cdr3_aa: CSAELPTIRTDTQYF

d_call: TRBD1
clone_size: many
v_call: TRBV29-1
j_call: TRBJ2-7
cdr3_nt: TGCAGCTCGAGACGGGACAGGGTTTTCTTCGAGCAGTACTTC
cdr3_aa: CSSRRDRVFFEQYF

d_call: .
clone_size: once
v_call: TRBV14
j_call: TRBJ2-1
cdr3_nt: TGTGCCAGCAGCCAAGAAGTTTTGGCGGGGTACAATGAGCAGTTCTTC
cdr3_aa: CASSQEVLAGYNEQFF

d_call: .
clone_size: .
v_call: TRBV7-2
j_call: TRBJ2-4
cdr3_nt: TGTGCCAGCAGCTTAGGCAAATTAACCGTAGCCAAAAACATTCAGTACTTC
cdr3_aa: CASSLGKLTVAKNIQYF

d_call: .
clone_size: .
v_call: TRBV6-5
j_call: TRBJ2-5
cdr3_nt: TGTGCCAGCAGCCATGCCACAGATCAAGAGACCCAGTACTTC
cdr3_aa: CASSHATDQETQYF

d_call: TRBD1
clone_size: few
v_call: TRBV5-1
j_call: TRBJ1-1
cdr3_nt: TGCGCCAGCTATACCGGGACAGCGAACACTGAAGCTTTCTTT
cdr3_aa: CASYTGTANTEAFF

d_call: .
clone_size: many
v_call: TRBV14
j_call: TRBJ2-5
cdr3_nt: TGTGCCAGCAGCCACCGAAGGGGGGGCACACAAGAGACCCAGTACTTC
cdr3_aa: CASSHRRGGTQETQYF

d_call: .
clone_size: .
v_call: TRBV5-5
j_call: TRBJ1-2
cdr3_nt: TGTGCCAGCAGCTTGGAGCCGACGGGAATCAGAGGCTACACCTTC
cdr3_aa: CASSLEPTGIRGYTF

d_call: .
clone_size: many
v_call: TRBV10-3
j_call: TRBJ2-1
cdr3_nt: TGTGCCACCTACGGCCCCCGCACTTCCACTGAGCAGTTCTTC
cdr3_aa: CATYGPRTSTEQFF

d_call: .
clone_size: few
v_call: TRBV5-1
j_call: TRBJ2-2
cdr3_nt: TGCGCCAGCAGCGGGGGGGCGTCATTGAACACCGGGGAGCTGTTTTTT
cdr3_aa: CASSGGASLNTGELFF

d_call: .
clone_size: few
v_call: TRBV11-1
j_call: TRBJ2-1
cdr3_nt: TGTGCCAGCAGCCCACGGGTGGAGGCCTACAATGAGCAGTTCTTC
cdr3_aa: CASSPRVEAYNEQFF

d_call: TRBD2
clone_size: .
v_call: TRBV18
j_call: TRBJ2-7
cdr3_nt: TGTGCCAGCTCACCAGGGACTAGCGGGAGGACCCTCTCCTACGAGCAGTACTTC
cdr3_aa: CASSPGTSGRTLSYEQYF

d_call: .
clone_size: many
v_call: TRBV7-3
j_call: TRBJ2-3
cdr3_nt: TGTGCCAGCAGCCCCGAGTTGGGTACGCAGTATTTT
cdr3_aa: CASSPELGTQYF

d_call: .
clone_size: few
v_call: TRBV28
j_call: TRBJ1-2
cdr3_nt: TGTGCCAGCAGTTGTGGGGGTAACTATGGCTACACCTTC
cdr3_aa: CASSCGGNYGYTF

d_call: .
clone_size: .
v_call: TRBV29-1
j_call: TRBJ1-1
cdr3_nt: TGCAGCGTCCCGGGCGACCTATGGGCTGAAGCTTTCTTT
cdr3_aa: CSVPGDLWAEAFF

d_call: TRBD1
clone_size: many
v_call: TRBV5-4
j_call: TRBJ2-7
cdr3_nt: TGTGCCAGCAGCTACGAAGGACAGGGGGCATCGCACGAGCAGTACTTC
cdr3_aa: CASSYEGQGASHEQYF

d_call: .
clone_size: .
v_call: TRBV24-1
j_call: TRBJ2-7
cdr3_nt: TGTGCCACCAGTGATCCCACTTTGGAGGACGAGCAGTACTTC
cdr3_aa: CATSDPTLEDEQYF

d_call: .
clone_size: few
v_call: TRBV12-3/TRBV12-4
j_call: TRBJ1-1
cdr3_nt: TGTGCCAGCCTACCACGGGGGGCCCGGGCTTTCTTT
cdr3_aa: CASLPRGARAFF

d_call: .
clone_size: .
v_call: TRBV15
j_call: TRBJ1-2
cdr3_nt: TGTGCCACCAGCAGAGACCAAGGTGGAAGATATGGCTACACCTTC
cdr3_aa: CATSRDQGGRYGYTF

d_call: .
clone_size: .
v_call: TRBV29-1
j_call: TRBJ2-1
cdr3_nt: TGCAGCGTTGAAGATCTGGCGGGAAGCTCCTACAATGAGCAGTTCTTC
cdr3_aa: CSVEDLAGSSYNEQFF

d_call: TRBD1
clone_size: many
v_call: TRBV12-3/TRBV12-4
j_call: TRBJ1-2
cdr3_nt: TGTGCCAGCACCGACCGGGGACAGGGGTTGCGGGGGTTCTGGTATGGCTACACCTTC
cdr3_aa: CASTDRGQGLRGFWYGYTF

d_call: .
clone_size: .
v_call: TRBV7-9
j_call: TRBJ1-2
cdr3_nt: TGTGCCAGCAGCCCCCGGCGGGGGCGGGTTGGCTACACCTTC
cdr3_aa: CASSPRRGRVGYTF

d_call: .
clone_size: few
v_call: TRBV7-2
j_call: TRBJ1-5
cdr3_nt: TGTGCCAGCAGCTTAGCTTTGGGCCAGCCCCAGCCCCAGCATTTT
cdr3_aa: CASSLALGQPQPQHF